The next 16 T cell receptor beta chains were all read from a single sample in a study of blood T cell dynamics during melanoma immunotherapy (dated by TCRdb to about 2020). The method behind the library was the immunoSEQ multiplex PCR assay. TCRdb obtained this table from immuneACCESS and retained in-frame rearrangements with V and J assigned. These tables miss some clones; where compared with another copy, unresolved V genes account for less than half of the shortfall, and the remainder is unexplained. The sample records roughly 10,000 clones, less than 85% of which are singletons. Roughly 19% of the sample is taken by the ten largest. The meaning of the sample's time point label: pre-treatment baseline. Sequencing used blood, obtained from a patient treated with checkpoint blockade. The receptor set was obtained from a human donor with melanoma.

The CDR3 DNA is TGTGCCAGCAGCTCTAGCGGGGGCTACTACAATGAGCAGTTCTTC. Encoded protein: CASSSSGGYYNEQFF. This chain connects TRBV7-9 to TRBJ2-1, with 10 bases aligning to TRBD2. From germline, CDR1 is SEHNR and CDR2 FQNEAQ (reference sequence). Trimming took 4 bases from V and 3 from J; bases not matched to a gene: 3. The CDR3 covers 15 residues.

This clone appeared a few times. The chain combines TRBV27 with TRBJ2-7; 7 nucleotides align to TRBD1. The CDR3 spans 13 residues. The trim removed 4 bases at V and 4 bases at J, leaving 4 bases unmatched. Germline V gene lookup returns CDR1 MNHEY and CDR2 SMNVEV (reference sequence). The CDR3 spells CASSSGQRYEQYF. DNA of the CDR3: TGTGCCAGCAGTTCGGGACAGCGGTACGAGCAGTACTTC.

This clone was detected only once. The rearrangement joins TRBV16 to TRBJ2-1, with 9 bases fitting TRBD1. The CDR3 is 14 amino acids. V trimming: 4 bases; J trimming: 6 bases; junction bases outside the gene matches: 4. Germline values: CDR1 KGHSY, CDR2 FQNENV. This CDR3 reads CASSLQGAGNEQFF. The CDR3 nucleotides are TGTGCCAGCAGCCTACAGGGGGCTGGCAATGAGCAGTTCTTC.

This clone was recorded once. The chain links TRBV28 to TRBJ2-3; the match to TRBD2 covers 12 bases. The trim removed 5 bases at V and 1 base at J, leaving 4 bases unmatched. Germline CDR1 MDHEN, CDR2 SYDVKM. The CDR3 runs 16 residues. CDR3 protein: CASSQRLAGGTDTQYF. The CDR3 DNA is TGTGCCAGCAGTCAAAGACTAGCGGGAGGCACAGATACGCAGTATTTT.

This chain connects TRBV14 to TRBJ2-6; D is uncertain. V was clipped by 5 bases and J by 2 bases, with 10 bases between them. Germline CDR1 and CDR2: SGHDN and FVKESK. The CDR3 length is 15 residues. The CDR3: CASSWDLAGANVLTF. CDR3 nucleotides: TGTGCCAGCAGCTGGGATTTGGCTGGGGCCAACGTCCTGACTTTC.

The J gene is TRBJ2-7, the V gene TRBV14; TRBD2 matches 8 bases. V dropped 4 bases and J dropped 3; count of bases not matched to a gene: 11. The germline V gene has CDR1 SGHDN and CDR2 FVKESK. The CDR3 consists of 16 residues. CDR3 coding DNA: TGTGCCAGCAGCCCCCCTGGGAGCGGGAGCGGCTACGAGCAGTACTTC. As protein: CASSPPGSGSGYEQYF.

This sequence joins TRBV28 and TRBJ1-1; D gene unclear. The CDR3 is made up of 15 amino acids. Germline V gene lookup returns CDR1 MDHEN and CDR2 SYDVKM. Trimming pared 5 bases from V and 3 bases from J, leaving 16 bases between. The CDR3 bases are TGTGCCAGCAGTCCCCGGCGGGCGGTGCACACTGAAGCTTTCTTT. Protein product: CASSPRRAVHTEAFF.

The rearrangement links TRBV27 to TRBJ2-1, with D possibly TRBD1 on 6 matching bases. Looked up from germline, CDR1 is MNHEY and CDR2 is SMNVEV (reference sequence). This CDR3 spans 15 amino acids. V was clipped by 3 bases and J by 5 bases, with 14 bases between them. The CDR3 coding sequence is TGTGCCAGCAGTTTGCGAGACAGGAGACACAATGAGCAGTTCTTC. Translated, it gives CASSLRDRRHNEQFF.

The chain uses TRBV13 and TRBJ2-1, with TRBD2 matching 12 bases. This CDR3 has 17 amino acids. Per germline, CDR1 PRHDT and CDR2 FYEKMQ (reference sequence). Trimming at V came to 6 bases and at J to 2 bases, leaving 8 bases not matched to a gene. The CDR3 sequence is CASRPTSGGLTYNEQFF. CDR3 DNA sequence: TGTGCCAGCAGGCCGACTAGCGGGGGCCTTACCTACAATGAGCAGTTCTTC.

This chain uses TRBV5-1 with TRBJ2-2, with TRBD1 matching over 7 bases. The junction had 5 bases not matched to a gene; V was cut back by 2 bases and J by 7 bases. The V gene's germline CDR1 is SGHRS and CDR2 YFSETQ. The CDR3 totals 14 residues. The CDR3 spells CASSFDRARGELFF. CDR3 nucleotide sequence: TGCGCCAGCAGCTTCGACAGGGCCCGCGGGGAGCTGTTTTTT.

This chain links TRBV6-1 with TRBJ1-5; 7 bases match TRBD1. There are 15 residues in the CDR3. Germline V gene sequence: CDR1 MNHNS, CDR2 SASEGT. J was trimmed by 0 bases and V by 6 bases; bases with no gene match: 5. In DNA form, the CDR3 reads TGTGCCAGCAGAGGACAGGTTAATAGCAATCAGCCCCAGCATTTT. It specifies CASRGQVNSNQPQHF.

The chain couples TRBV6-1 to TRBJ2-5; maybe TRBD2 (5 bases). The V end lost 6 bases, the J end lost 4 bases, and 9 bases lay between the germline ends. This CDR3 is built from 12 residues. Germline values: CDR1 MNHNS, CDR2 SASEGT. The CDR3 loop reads CASRRTGETQYF. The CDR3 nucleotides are TGTGCCAGCAGACGGACTGGAGAGACCCAGTACTTC.

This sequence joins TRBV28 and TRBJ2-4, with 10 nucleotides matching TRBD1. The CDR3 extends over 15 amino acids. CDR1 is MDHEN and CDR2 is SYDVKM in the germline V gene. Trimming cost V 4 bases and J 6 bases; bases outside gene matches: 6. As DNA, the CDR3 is TGTGCCAGCAGTTCGACAGGGGGCTTAAGAAACATTCAGTACTTC. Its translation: CASSSTGGLRNIQYF.

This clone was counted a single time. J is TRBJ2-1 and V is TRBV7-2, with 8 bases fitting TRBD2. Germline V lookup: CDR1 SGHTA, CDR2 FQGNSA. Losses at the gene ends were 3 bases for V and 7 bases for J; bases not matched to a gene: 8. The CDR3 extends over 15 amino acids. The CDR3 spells CASSFKAGDRNEQFF. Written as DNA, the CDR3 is TGTGCCAGCAGCTTCAAAGCGGGAGATAGGAATGAGCAGTTCTTC.

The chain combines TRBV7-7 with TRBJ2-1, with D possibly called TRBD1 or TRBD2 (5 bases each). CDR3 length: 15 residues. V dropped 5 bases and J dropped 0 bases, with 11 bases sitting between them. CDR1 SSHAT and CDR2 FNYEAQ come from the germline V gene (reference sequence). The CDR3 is CASSPGPSSYNEQFF. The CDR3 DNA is TGTGCCAGCAGCCCGGGACCCAGCTCCTACAATGAGCAGTTCTTC.

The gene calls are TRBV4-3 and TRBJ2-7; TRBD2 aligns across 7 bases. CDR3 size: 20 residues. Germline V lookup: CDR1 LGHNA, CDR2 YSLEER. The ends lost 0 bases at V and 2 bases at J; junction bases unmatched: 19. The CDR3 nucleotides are TGCGCCAGCAGCCAAGACCCCCCGGTTGGGGGGAGGGCCCTCACCTACGAGCAGTACTTC. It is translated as CASSQDPPVGGRALTYEQYF.